The sample holds many counts of the clone carrying this T cell receptor (beta chain). Its antigen is currently unknown. The data stem from a study of early T cells in non-severe SARS-CoV-2 infection. Background on the study: Sequencing was performed on bulk RNA from unsorted whole blood, leaving chains unpaired.

Attachment of unique molecular identifiers to individual cDNA molecules was performed. Each CDR3 protein gets one entry after TCRdb re-called the 5' RACE reads with MiXCR. The sample has about 64,000 distinct CDR3 sequences; 11% are singletons. Findings and limits, study-wide: VDJdb matching favored anti-spike CD8 responses, missing private and CD4 specificities.

Germline-derived CDR1 and CDR2 are MNHEY and SVGEGT. This CDR3 is 14 amino acids long. With 2 bases removed from V and 3 bases from J, the gap between germline ends came to 8 bases. Specimen: whole blood, collected at baseline. This receptor was obtained from an adult who was a healthcare worker with PCR-confirmed SARS-CoV-2 infection or an uninfected control (not recorded which). J is TRBJ1-5 and V is TRBV6-2 or TRBV6-3; D is unclear. The CDR3 nucleotides read TGTGCCAGCAGTTACGAGGTCGTCAATCAGCCCCAGCATTTT. The encoded protein is CASSYEVVNQPQHF.